A single sample gave rise to the 9 T cell receptor beta chains below, sequenced in a study of cytomegalovirus exposure and HLA in healthy donors listed by TCRdb under 2017. Libraries were made using the immunoSEQ multiplex PCR assay. TCRdb stores this immuneACCESS table with in-frame sequences only. Part of the clones is absent; in the studies checked, under half of the shortfall reflects unresolved V genes, and no reason is known for the rest. The sample table lists 150,000 or so clones, 85% to 90% of them with a count of one. The ten largest clones take up 9% of the sample. Material for sequencing was PBMCs. The receptor set was obtained from a woman between 18 and 29 years old in good health and CMV-seropositive.

V usage is TRBV4-3 and J usage is TRBJ1-2, with TRBD1 matching 9 bases. Germline V gene data show CDR1 as LGHNA and CDR2 as YSLEER. V lost 4 bases to trimming and J lost 5 bases; unmatched junction nucleotides: 5. This CDR3 has 14 residues. CDR3 DNA: TGCGCCAGCAGCCCAGGACAGGGGTGGTATGGCTACACCTTC. Protein product: CASSPGQGWYGYTF.

The chain uses TRBV28 and TRBJ2-7, with 8 bases aligning to TRBD1. Germline lookup yields CDR1 MDHEN and CDR2 SYDVKM. Trimming cost V 3 bases and J 2 bases; bases outside gene matches: 9. The CDR3 totals 16 residues. CDR3 amino acids: CASSFSRTGWAYEQYF. In DNA, the CDR3 is TGTGCCAGCAGTTTTTCTCGGACAGGGTGGGCCTACGAGCAGTACTTC. Filled out from reference TRBV28 and TRBJ2-7, the complete variable domain reads DVKVTQSSRYLVKRTGEKVFLECVQDMDHENMFWYRQDPGLGLRLIYFSYDVKMKEKGDIPEGYSVSREKKERFSLILESASTNQTSMYLCASSFSRTGWAYEQYFGPGTRLTVT.

V is TRBV7-6 and J is TRBJ1-3; D unclear. Germline CDR1 is SGHVS and CDR2 is FNYEAQ. V was trimmed by 3 bases and J by 0 bases, leaving 3 bases between them. The CDR3 totals 13 residues. The CDR3 region is CASSLASGNTIYF. DNA for the CDR3: TGTGCCAGCAGCTTGGCCTCTGGAAACACCATATATTTT.

V gene TRBV28 combines with J gene TRBJ1-2, with D perhaps matching TRBD1 (6 bases). Deletions cut 5 bases from V and 4 bases from J, with 17 bases between. The length of the CDR3 is 15 residues. CDR1 and CDR2 (germline): MDHEN, SYDVKM. This CDR3 is CASSPARGPSYGYTF. In DNA, the CDR3 is TGTGCCAGCAGTCCTGCCAGGGGCCCTAGCTATGGCTACACCTTC.

V is TRBV28 and J is TRBJ2-7; possible D gene TRBD2, 6 bases. This CDR3 spans 14 amino acids. V was pared by 4 bases and J by 4 bases, with 14 bases between. Germline values: CDR1 MDHEN, CDR2 SYDVKM. In DNA, the CDR3 is TGTGCCAGCAGTTATTACGGAGGGACTTACGAGCAGTACTTC. This gives the protein CASSYYGGTYEQYF.

The chain has TRBV11-2 and TRBJ2-1; possibly TRBD1 for D (5 bases). The CDR3 covers 15 residues. Germline loops: CDR1 SGHAT, CDR2 FQNNGV. Trimming removed 0 bases at V and 3 bases at J, with 9 bases between. The CDR3 reads CASSLELTGYNEQFF. The CDR3 DNA reads TGTGCCAGCAGCTTAGAGCTAACAGGCTACAATGAGCAGTTCTTC.

The chain uses TRBV12-5 and TRBJ2-7; D remains unclear. This CDR3 comprises 13 residues. Germline V gene lookup returns CDR1 LGHNT and CDR2 FRNRAP. V was clipped by 3 bases and J by 2 bases, with 8 bases between them. CDR3 region: CASGLAIAYEQYF. The CDR3 DNA is TGTGCTAGTGGTTTAGCAATCGCCTACGAGCAGTACTTC.

CDR3 loop: CASSEPALGGYTF. The CDR3 region has the DNA TGTGCCAGCAGTGAGCCCGCGCTAGGAGGCTACACCTTC. The genes are TRBV6-5 and TRBJ1-2; D call uncertain. From germline, CDR1 is MNHEY and CDR2 SVGAGI. The CDR3 is 13 amino acids. The V and J ends lost 5 bases and 8 bases respectively, with 15 bases between them.

This sequence joins TRBV5-1 and TRBJ2-7, with TRBD2 identical over 7 bases. The CDR3 is made up of 17 amino acids. The germline V gene has CDR1 SGHRS and CDR2 YFSETQ. V gave up 0 bases and J gave up 0 bases; unmatched junction bases: 9. The CDR3 DNA reads TGCGCCAGCAGCTTGGGCCCTGCGGGGGTATACTCCTACGAGCAGTACTTC. Translation gives CASSLGPAGVYSYEQYF.